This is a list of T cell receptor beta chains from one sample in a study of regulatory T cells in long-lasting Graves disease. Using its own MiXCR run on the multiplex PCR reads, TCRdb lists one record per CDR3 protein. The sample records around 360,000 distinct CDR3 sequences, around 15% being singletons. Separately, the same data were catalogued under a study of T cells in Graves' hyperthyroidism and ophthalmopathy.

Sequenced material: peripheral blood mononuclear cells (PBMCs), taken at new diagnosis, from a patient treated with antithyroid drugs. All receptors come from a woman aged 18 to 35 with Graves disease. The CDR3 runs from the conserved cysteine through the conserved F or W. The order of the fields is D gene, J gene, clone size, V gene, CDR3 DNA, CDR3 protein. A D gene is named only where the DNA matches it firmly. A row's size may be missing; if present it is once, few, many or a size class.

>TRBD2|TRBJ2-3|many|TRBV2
TGTGCCGCTACTGCTAGCGGGGGCACAGATACGCAGTATTTT
CAATASGGTDTQYF
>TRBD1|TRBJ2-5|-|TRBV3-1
TGTGCCAGCAGCCAGAGACCGGGACAGGGGGCCCTCGAGACCCAGTACTTC
CASSQRPGQGALETQYF
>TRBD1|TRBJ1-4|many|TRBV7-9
TGTGCCAGCAGCCCAGACAGGGGGGCTAATGAAAAACTGTTTTTT
CASSPDRGANEKLFF
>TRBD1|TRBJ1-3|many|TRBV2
TGTGCCAGCAACAGACAGGGGATCTCTGGAAACACCATATATTTT
CASNRQGISGNTIYF
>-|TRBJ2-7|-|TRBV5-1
TGCGCCAGCAGCCGGGATCCGGGAAGTGGTTACGAGCAGTACTTC
CASSRDPGSGYEQYF
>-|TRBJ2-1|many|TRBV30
TGTGCCTGGAGTGGTTACAATGAGCAGTTCTTC
CAWSGYNEQFF
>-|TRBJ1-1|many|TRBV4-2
TGTGCCAGCAGCCACCGGGAGGATACTGAAGCTTTCTTT
CASSHREDTEAFF
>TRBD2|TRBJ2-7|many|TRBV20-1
TGCAGTGCTACCTACCTAGCGGGAGGAAGCGAGCAGTACTTC
CSATYLAGGSEQYF
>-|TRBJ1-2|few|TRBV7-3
TGTGCCAGCAGCCTCGGGACTACTACTAACTATGGCTACACCTTC
CASSLGTTTNYGYTF
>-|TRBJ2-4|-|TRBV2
TGTGCCAGCAGTGATGCGCCAGGGTTGGGGGGAGTGGGGCACATTCAGTACTTC
CASSDAPGLGGVGHIQYF
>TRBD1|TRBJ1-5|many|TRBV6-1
TGTGCCAGCAGTCCACCGACGGGACAGGGGGGTCAGCCCCAGCATTTT
CASSPPTGQGGQPQHF
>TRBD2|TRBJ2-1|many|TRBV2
TGTGCCAGCAGTGTGGGACTAGCGGCCGGTGAGCGGTTCTTC
CASSVGLAAGERFF
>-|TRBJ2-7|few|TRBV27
TGTGCCAGCAGTTGGGAAGTTTACTACGAGCAGTACTTC
CASSWEVYYEQYF
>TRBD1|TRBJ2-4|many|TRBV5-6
TGTGCCAGCAGCTTGTTTGGGACAGCAAAAAACATTCAGTACTTC
CASSLFGTAKNIQYF
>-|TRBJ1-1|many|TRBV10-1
TGCGCCAGCAGTCTAACGTCGAACACTGAAGCTTTCTTT
CASSLTSNTEAFF
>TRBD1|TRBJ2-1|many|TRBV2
TGTGCCAGCAGCAGAACCGGGACAGGCTACAATGAGCAGTTCTTC
CASSRTGTGYNEQFF
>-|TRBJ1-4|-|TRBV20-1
TGCAGTGCTAGTGGAGATGCAACTAATGAAAAACTGTTTTTT
CSASGDATNEKLFF
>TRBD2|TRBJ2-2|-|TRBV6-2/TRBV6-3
TGTGCCAGCAGGTCCTACCTAGCGGGAGATGTCACCGGGGAGCTGTTTTTT
CASRSYLAGDVTGELFF
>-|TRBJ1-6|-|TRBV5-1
TGCGCCAGCAGCTTAAGCCCCGCGGACAGTTCCTCACCCCTCCACTTT
CASSLSPADSSSPLHF